A selection of T cell receptor beta chains follows, all from one sample in a study of T cell therapy after organ transplantation. The antigens of these receptors remain unknown. Produced via immunoSEQ multiplex PCR; TCRdb's table is partial and in-frame only. The sample holds approximately 52,000 clones, over 90% seen once. The specimen comprised CD8+ T cells from blood, sampled before autologous CMV-specific T cell therapy. The receptor set was obtained from a human patient who had received a solid organ transplant and had CMV disease. CDR3s include the opening cysteine and the closing phenylalanine or tryptophan. The order of the fields is V gene, D gene, J gene, clone size, CDR3 DNA, CDR3 protein. A D gene is named only where the DNA matches it firmly. Size tells how often a clone was seen (once, few, many) or the class of an expanded clone, and some rows leave it out.

TRBV6-4	NA	TRBJ1-5	NA	TGTGCCAGCAGTCCTGGACCCTACCACCAGCCCCAGCATTTT	CASSPGPYHQPQHF
TRBV7-9	TRBD1	TRBJ2-5	NA	TGTGCCAGCAGCACAAGGGACAGAAGATACCAAGAGACCCAGTACTTC	CASSTRDRRYQETQYF
TRBV6-5	NA	TRBJ2-7	NA	TGTGCCAGCAGTTACGACTCGACCTACGAGCAGTACTTC	CASSYDSTYEQYF
TRBV10-3	NA	TRBJ1-1	NA	TGTGCCATCAGTGAGAGATCAATGGTGACTGAAGCTTTCTTT	CAISERSMVTEAFF
TRBV4-1	NA	TRBJ2-3	once	TGCGCCAGCAGCCCCCTGGTGGCTAAGAGCACAGATACGCAGTATTTT	CASSPLVAKSTDTQYF
TRBV29-1	NA	TRBJ1-1	NA	TGCAGCGTTGTAACGCTGAACACTGAAGCTTTCTTT	CSVVTLNTEAFF
TRBV30	NA	TRBJ2-7	NA	TGTGCCTGGAGAAGCCTCGAATTACCTACCTACGAGCAGTACTTC	CAWRSLELPTYEQYF
TRBV19	NA	TRBJ1-5	NA	TGTGCCAGTAGTATAAATGCCAGGGAAGGACAGCCCCAGCATTTT	CASSINAREGQPQHF
TRBV7-8	TRBD1	TRBJ1-4	NA	TGTGCCAGCAGCTTAGACAGGGGGCTTACTAATGAAAAACTGTTTTTT	CASSLDRGLTNEKLFF
TRBV7-9	NA	TRBJ2-1	NA	TGTGCCAGCAGCGTAGGGTTGGGGAATGAGCAGTTCTTC	CASSVGLGNEQFF
TRBV19	NA	TRBJ1-5	once	TGTGCCAGTAGCTCGACGACAGGAACGCTTGGTCCCCAGCATTTT	CASSSTTGTLGPQHF
TRBV4-2	TRBD1	TRBJ1-3	NA	TGTGCCAGCAGCCAAACCGACAGGGGGGGAAACACCATATATTTT	CASSQTDRGGNTIYF
TRBV5-1	TRBD1	TRBJ2-7	once	TGCGCCAGCAGCTTACGGCAGGGGGCCGTCCCCGAGCAGTACTTC	CASSLRQGAVPEQYF
TRBV4-1	NA	TRBJ2-7	NA	TGCGCCAGCAGCCCTTCCTCCGGTGAGCAGTACTTC	CASSPSSGEQYF
TRBV9	TRBD1	TRBJ2-1	NA	TGTGCCAGCAGCGTAGTGCAGGGGGCCAGTGAGCAGTTCTTC	CASSVVQGASEQFF
TRBV5-1	NA	TRBJ2-3	NA	TGCGCCAGCAGCTTGGCCTTAGTAGCTAGCAGTACAGATACGCAGTATTTT	CASSLALVASSTDTQYF
TRBV5-1	NA	TRBJ1-6	NA	TGCGCCAGCAGCTTGACCCAGGGTTCCTATAATTCACCCCTCCACTTT	CASSLTQGSYNSPLHF
TRBV5-6	NA	TRBJ2-3	NA	TGTGCCAGCAGCTTTCAGGACAATACGCAGTATTTT	CASSFQDNTQYF
TRBV30	TRBD1	TRBJ1-3	NA	TGTGCCTGGAGCCAAGGGACAGCTGGAAACACCATATATTTT	CAWSQGTAGNTIYF
TRBV30	NA	TRBJ2-6	NA	TGTGCCTGGAGTTCCGCAGCTGGGGCCAACGTCCTGACTTTC	CAWSSAAGANVLTF
TRBV9	TRBD2	TRBJ2-3	NA	TGTGCCAGCAGCGTAGCGGGCGGGGGGGCCACAGATACGCAGTATTTT	CASSVAGGGATDTQYF
TRBV27	NA	TRBJ2-7	NA	TGTGCCAGCAGTTTATCAGGGAGAGGGGTATACGAGCAGTACTTC	CASSLSGRGVYEQYF
TRBV6-5	NA	TRBJ2-1	NA	TGTGCCAGCAGTTACGGATCCCGGGGGGCTTACAATGAGCAGTTCTTC	CASSYGSRGAYNEQFF
TRBV9	TRBD1	TRBJ1-4	NA	TGTGCCAGCAGCGTAGCCCCGACAGGGGAAGGGGAAAAACTGTTTTTT	CASSVAPTGEGEKLFF
TRBV27	NA	TRBJ2-3	NA	TGTGCCAGCAGTTTAGTGCACTACCCCAGCACAGATACGCAGTATTTT	CASSLVHYPSTDTQYF
TRBV5-4	NA	TRBJ1-2	NA	TGTGCCAGCAGCTTGGCCGACAGGCATAACTATGGCTACACCTTC	CASSLADRHNYGYTF
TRBV29-1	NA	TRBJ1-1	NA	TGCAGCGTTGATGAGAACACTGAAGCTTTCTTT	CSVDENTEAFF
TRBV6-5	NA	TRBJ2-1	NA	TGTGCCAGCAGTCCCACCGGGGGCCGGTACGAGCAGTTCTTC	CASSPTGGRYEQFF
TRBV4-1	TRBD1	TRBJ1-5	NA	TGCGCCAGCAGCCAAGAGGGGGACAAAACAGGGGGCGCCCACAAGCCCCAGCATTTT	CASSQEGDKTGGAHKPQHF
TRBV7-6	NA	TRBJ1-5	NA	TGTGCCAGCAGCTTAGGACAGGGCAATCAGCCCCAGCATTTT	CASSLGQGNQPQHF
TRBV30	NA	TRBJ1-1	NA	TGTGCCTGGAGCCCTCGAGCGGGGGGTTACACTGAAGCTTTCTTT	CAWSPRAGGYTEAFF
TRBV4-1	TRBD2	TRBJ2-3	NA	TGCGCCAGCAGCCAATGGGCTAGCGGGGACGGCACAGATACGCAGTATTTT	CASSQWASGDGTDTQYF
TRBV5-1	TRBD1	TRBJ1-3	NA	TGCGCCAGCAGCTTGGACTTGGTGGGACAGTTCTCTGGAAACACCATATATTTT	CASSLDLVGQFSGNTIYF
TRBV9	NA	TRBJ2-5	NA	TGTGCCAGCAGCTCCCACAGGGAGCAAGAGACCCAGTACTTC	CASSSHREQETQYF
TRBV6-5	TRBD2	TRBJ2-2	NA	TGTGCCAGCAGTTATAGCGGGGGACAAGCCGGGGAGCTGTTTTTT	CASSYSGGQAGELFF
TRBV27	NA	TRBJ2-1	NA	TGTGCCAGCAGTCCCCAGTCGCGGGAGCAGTTCTTC	CASSPQSREQFF
TRBV7-9	NA	TRBJ1-5	once	TGTGCCAGCAGCTCTACACATAGCAATCAGCCCCAGCATTTT	CASSSTHSNQPQHF
TRBV2	TRBD2	TRBJ2-7	NA	TGTGCCAGCAGGGAACTAGCGGGGACAACCTACGAGCAGTACTTC	CASRELAGTTYEQYF
TRBV9	NA	TRBJ2-3	NA	TGTGCCAGCAGCTCAGGAGGCGGGGATTACACAGATACGCAGTATTTT	CASSSGGGDYTDTQYF
TRBV5-6	NA	TRBJ1-6	NA	TGTGCCAGCGCCCCCAGGCTGAGCTCCTATAATTCACCCCTCCACTTT	CASAPRLSSYNSPLHF